This T cell receptor beta chain came from a study of tumor-infiltrating lymphocytes in primary liver carcinoma. Using a constant-region primer together with ProtoScript II reverse transcriptase, TCR beta cDNA was made from approximately 500 ng of total RNA. Generation of the TCR beta libraries relied on three nested multiplex PCR rounds using slightly modified ARM-PCR. Both of the initial two PCR rounds ran for about 11 cycles and employed TRBV1-TRBV30 forward primers alongside a C-beta reverse primer. In TCRdb, the multiplex PCR reads were re-called with MiXCR into one record per CDR3 protein. The sample holds 95,000 to 100,000 distinct CDR3 sequences; around 71% are singletons and the top ten take 9% to 15%. V lost 0 bases to trimming and J lost 3 bases, with 10 bases between them. Germline CDR1 SGHNT, CDR2 YYREEE (reference sequence). This CDR3 region has 14 residues. Bulk tissue was left unsorted, and RNA and DNA were co-extracted from around 18-30 mg of it.

The TCR comes from a woman aged 55-69 years with primary liver carcinoma and hepatitis B virus infection. Sequenced input: liver tumor tissue from sampling region 2. Subset in this sample: tumor region T2, inferior pole. The V gene is TRBV5-4, the J gene TRBJ2-7; tentative D call: TRBD2 (5 bases). The CDR3, as DNA: TGTGCCAGCAGCTTGGGGTTTGGAGGCTACGAGCAGTACTTC. This codes for CASSLGFGGYEQYF.